This TCR beta chain comes out of a study of radiotherapy plus CTLA-4 blockade in lung cancer. Overall study context: Disease control was achieved by about 34% of patients, and objective responses by about 19%.

Assay: immunoSEQ multiplex PCR; the TCRdb copy retains only in-frame clones and omits some. The repertoire holds under 95,000 clones, with less than 85% as singletons. As regards this clone: Antigen unknown.

Trimming removed 3 bases from V and 3 bases from J; junction bases left unmatched: 4. CDR1 is MGHRA, CDR2 YSYEKL, per germline. The CDR3 loop spans 15 amino acids. Study-wide results and caveats: There was expansion of tumor-derived TCR clones in blood after radiotherapy plus ipilimumab.

Receiving focal radiation plus CTLA-4 blockade with ipilimumab were patients who had chemo-refractory metastatic non-small-cell lung cancer. The chain recombines TRBV4-1 with TRBJ2-3; TRBD1 matches at 9 bases. This sample comprised peripheral blood, obtained from a patient treated with radiotherapy plus ipilimumab. This sequence was found in a human donor with non-small cell lung cancer who had stable disease on radiotherapy plus ipilimumab. The CDR3 region has the DNA TGCGCCAGCAGCCAGGGGGACAGGGAAACAGATACGCAGTATTTT. It translates to CASSQGDRETDTQYF.